This T cell receptor beta chain was captured by sequencing in a study of shared clonotypes between healthy human individuals. Notes on the study in general: Non-shared clonotypes had lower generation probabilities than those shared by all four donors.

As regards this clone: Its specificity is not known.

Only in-frame clones appear in the TCRdb table, and some are missing; sequencing was by immunoSEQ multiplex PCR. The repertoire has more than 400,000 clones, 95% to 96% of them found once; the top ten carry around 0.067%. Into CD45RA+ naive and CD45RA-negative memory subsets, the CD4+ cells were split. From germline, CDR1 is SGHVS and CDR2 FQNEAQ. V gave up 5 bases and J gave up 6 bases, with 17 bases separating them. This CDR3 spans 14 amino acids. The origin of this receptor is a woman aged 25 to 39 in good health. What was sequenced was naive CD4+ T cells sorted from blood. Indicated subset: CD45RA+ positively selected. The chain carries TRBV7-8 and TRBJ2-7, with D maybe TRBD2 (7 bases). This CDR3 is CASSERGGSPEQYF. DNA of the CDR3: TGTGCCAGCAGCGAGAGGGGGGGCTCTCCCGAGCAGTACTTC.